This T cell receptor (beta chain) emerged from a study of blood T cell repertoires in COVID-19. The CDR3 consists of 16 residues. V gave up 5 bases and J gave up 4 bases, with 21 bases separating them. CDR1 and CDR2 from the germline V gene are SGHRS and YFSETQ. The data were produced by immunoSEQ multiplex PCR, yet TCRdb's version contains in-frame clones alone and is incomplete. The sample contains about 400,000 clones, 70% to 90% of which appear only once. V usage is TRBV5-1 and J usage is TRBJ2-5; D is possibly TRBD1 (6 bases). This receptor was obtained from a middle-aged woman with acute COVID-19. The sequencing input was PBMCs or T cells enriched from blood (not recorded which). The CDR3 coding sequence is TGCGCCAGCAGTTCACAGGGAAAGGTAGCTAGAGAGACCCAGTACTTC. It is translated as CASSSQGKVARETQYF.